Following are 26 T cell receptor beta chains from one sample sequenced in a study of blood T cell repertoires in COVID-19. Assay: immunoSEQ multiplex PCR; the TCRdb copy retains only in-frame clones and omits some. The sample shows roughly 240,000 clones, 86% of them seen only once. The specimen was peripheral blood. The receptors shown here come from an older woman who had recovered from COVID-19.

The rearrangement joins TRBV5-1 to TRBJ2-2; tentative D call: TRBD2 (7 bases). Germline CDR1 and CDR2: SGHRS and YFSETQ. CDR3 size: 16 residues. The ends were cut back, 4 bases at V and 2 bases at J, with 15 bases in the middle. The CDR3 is CASSTLGGANTGELFF. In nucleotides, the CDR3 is TGCGCCAGCAGCACCCTGGGGGGGGCAAACACCGGGGAGCTGTTTTTT.

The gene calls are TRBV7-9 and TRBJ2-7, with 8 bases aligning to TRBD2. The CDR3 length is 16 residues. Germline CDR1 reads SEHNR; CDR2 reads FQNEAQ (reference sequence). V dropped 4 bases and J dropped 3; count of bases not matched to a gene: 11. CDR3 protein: CASSSGLELRVYEQYF. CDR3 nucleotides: TGTGCCAGCAGCTCGGGACTAGAACTAAGGGTCTACGAGCAGTACTTC.

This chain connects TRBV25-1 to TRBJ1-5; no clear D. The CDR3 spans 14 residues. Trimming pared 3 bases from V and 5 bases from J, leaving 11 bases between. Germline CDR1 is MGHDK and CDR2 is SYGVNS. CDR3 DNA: TGTGCCAGCAGTGAGTTTGCGGATTATCAGCCCCAGCATTTT. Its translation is CASSEFADYQPQHF.

CDR3 loop: CASRTSGNTGELFF. The CDR3 DNA is TGCGCCAGCAGGACAAGTGGGAACACCGGGGAGCTGTTTTTT. The genes are TRBV10-2 and TRBJ2-2, with no clear D. The CDR3 covers 14 residues. Trimming removed 6 bases at V and 1 base at J, with 9 bases between. The germline V gene has CDR1 WSHSY and CDR2 SAAADI.

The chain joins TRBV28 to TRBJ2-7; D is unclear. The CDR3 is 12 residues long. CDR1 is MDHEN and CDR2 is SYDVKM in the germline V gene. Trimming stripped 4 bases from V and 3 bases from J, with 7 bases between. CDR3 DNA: TGTGCCAGCAGTTACAGTAACTACGAGCAGTACTTC. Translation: CASSYSNYEQYF.

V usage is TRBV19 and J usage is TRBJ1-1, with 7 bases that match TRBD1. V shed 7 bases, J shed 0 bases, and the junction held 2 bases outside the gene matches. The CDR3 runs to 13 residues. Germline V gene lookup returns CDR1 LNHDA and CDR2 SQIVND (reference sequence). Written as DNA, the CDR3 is TGTGCCAGTACAGACAGGGTGAACACTGAAGCTTTCTTT. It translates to CASTDRVNTEAFF.

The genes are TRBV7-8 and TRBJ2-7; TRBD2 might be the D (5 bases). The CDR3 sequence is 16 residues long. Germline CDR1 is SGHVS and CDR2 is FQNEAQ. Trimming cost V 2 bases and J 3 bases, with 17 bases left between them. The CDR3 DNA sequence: TGTGCCAGCAGCTTAAAGGAGGTCTTCCCCTACTACGAGCAGTACTTC. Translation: CASSLKEVFPYYEQYF.

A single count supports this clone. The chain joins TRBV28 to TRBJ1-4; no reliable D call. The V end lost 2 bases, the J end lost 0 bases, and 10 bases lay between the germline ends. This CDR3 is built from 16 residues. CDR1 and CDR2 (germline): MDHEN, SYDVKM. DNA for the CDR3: TGTGCCAGCAGTTTAGCCCTCGGTTCAACTAATGAAAAACTGTTTTTT. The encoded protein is CASSLALGSTNEKLFF.

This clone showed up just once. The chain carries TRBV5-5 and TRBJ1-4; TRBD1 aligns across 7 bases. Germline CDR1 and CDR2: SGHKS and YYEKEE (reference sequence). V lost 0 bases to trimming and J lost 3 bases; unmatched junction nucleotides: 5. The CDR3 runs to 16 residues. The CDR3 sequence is CASSLGQGTPNEKLFF. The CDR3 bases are TGTGCCAGCAGCTTGGGACAGGGTACACCTAATGAAAAACTGTTTTTT.

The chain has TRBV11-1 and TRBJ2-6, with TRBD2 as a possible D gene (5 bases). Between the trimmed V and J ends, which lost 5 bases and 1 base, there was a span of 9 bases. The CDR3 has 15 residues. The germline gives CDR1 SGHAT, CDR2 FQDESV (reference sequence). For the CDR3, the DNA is TGTGCCAGCAGCCTCTCGGGGTCTGGGGCCAACGTCCTGACTTTC. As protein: CASSLSGSGANVLTF.

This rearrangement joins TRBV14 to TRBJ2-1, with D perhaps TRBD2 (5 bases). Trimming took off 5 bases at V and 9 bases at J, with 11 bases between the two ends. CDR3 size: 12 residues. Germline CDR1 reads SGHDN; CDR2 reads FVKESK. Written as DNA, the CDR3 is TGTGCCAGCAGCGCTTGGGGAGCTGAGCAGTTCTTC. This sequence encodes CASSAWGAEQFF.

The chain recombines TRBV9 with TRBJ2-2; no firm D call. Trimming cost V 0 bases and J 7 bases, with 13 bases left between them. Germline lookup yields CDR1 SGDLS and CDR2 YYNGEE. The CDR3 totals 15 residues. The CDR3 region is CASSVGLGQNGELFF. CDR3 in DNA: TGTGCCAGCAGCGTAGGTCTGGGCCAAAACGGGGAGCTGTTTTTT.

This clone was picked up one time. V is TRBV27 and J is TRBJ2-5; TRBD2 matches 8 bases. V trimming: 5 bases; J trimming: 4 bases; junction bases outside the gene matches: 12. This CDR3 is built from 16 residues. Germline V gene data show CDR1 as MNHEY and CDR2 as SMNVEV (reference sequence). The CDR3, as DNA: TGTGCCAGCAGTACGGGGGGGCAGGGGACGTCAGAGACCCAGTACTTC. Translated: CASSTGGQGTSETQYF.

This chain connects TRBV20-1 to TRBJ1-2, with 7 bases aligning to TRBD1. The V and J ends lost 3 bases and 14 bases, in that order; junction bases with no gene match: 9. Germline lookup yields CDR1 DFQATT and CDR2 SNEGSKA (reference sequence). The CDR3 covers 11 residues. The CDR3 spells CSASKRDSVTF. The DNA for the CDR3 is TGCAGTGCTAGTAAGAGGGACAGCGTAACCTTC.

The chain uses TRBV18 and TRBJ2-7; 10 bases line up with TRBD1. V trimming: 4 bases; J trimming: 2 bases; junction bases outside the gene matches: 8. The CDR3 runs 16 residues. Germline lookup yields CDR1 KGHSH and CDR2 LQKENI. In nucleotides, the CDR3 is TGTGCCAGCTCACTAAGACAGGGGGCAACCCCCTACGAGCAGTACTTC. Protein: CASSLRQGATPYEQYF.

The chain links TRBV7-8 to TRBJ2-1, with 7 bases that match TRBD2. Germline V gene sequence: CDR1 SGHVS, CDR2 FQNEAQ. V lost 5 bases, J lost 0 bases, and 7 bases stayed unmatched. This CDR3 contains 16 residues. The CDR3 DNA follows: TGTGCCAGCAGCCCCAGGGACTACAGCTCCTACAATGAGCAGTTCTTC. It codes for CASSPRDYSSYNEQFF.

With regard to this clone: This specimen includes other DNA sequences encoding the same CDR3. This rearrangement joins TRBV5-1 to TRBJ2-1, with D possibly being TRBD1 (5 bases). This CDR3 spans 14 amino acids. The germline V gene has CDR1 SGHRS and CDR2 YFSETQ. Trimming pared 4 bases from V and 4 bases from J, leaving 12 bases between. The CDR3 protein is CASSPGDSYNEQFF. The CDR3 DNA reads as TGCGCCAGCAGCCCCGGCGACAGTTACAATGAGCAGTTCTTC.

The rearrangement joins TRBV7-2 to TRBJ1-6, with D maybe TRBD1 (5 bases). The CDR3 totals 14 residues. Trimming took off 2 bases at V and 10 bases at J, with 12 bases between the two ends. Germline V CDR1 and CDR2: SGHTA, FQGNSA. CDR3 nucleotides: TGTGCCAGCAGCTTATCACAGGCGAGGTCACCCCTCCACTTT. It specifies CASSLSQARSPLHF.

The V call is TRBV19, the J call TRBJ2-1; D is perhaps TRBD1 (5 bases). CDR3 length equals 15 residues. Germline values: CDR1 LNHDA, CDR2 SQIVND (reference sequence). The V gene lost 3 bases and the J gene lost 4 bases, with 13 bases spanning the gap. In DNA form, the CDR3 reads TGTGCCAGTAGTATTCCAGGGATGGGTTACAATGAGCAGTTCTTC. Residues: CASSIPGMGYNEQFF.

In DNA, the CDR3 is TGTGCCATCGCAAGACAGGACTATGGCTACACCTTC. Its protein is CAIARQDYGYTF. This chain joins TRBV10-3 and TRBJ1-2, with TRBD1 as a possible D gene (6 bases). V lost 8 bases and J 3 bases, leaving 10 bases between the germline ends. This CDR3 comprises 12 residues. From germline, CDR1 is ENHRY and CDR2 SYGVKD.

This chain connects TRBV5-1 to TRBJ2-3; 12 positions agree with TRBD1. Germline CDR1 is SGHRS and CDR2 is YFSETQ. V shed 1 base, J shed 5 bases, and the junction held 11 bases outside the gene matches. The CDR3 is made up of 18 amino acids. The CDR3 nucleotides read TGCGCCAGCAGCTTGCGCCCCCCGGGACAGGGGGCTAGAGATACGCAGTATTTT. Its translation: CASSLRPPGQGARDTQYF.

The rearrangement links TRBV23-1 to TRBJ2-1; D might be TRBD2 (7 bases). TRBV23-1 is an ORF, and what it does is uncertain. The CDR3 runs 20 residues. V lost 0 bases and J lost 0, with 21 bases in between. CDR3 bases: TGCGCCAGCAGTCAATCGGCGGGGGCCCGCCGAGCTGACTCCTACAATGAGCAGTTCTTC. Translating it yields CASSQSAGARRADSYNEQFF.

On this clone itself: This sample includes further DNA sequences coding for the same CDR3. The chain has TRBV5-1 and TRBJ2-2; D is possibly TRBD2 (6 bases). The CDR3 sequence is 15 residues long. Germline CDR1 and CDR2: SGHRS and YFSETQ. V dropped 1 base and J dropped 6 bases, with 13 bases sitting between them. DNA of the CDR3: TGCGCCAGCAGCTTGAGGCAGGGAGGCGCCGGGGAGCTGTTTTTT. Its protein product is CASSLRQGGAGELFF.

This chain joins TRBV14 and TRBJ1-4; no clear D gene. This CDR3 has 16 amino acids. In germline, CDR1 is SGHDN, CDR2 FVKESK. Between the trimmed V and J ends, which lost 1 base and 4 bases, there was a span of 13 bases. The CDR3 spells CASSQGRAGLNEKLFF. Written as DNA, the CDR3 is TGTGCCAGCAGCCAAGGGAGAGCAGGACTTAATGAAAAACTGTTTTTT.

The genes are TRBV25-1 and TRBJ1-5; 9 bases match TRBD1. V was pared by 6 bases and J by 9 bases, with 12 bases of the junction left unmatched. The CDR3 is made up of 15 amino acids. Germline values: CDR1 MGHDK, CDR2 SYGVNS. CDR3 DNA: TGTGCCAGCAGGCGTCGACAGGGGGGAAGTGGGCCCCAGCATTTT. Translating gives CASRRRQGGSGPQHF.

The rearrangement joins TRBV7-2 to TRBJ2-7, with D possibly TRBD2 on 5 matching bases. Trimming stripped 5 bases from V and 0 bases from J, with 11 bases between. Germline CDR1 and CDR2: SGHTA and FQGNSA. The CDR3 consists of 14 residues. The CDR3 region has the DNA TGTGCCAGCAGCCGCCCCGGGAACTCCTACGAGCAGTACTTC. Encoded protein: CASSRPGNSYEQYF.